Sequencing of this T cell receptor beta chain was carried out in a study of post-analysis software for immune sequencing data. On this clonotype: The antigen is unknown.

Findings of the study overall: Patients showed TRBV5-6, TRBV5-1 and TRBV20-1 among about five TRBV segments more frequent than in controls. Among multiple sclerosis patients, normalized Chao1 diversity was significantly below that of controls.

CDR1 MNHEY and CDR2 SMNVEV come from the germline V gene (reference sequence). The V and J ends lost 5 bases and 2 bases respectively, with 13 bases between them. The CDR3 extends over 14 amino acids. The TCR beta cDNA libraries carried unique molecular identifiers. Input of about 0.9 to 10 million T cells yielded roughly 530,000 cDNA molecules. TCRdb used MiXCR to reprocess the PCR reads, holding one entry per CDR3 protein. This sample carries roughly 800,000 distinct CDR3 sequences, roughly 27% of them seen once, and the ten largest clones take 0.56%. The chain combines TRBV27 with TRBJ2-7; maybe TRBD1 (6 bases). This TCR was sampled from a girl between 10 and 17 years old with multiple sclerosis. The sequenced sample consisted of blood. The CDR3 DNA is TGTGCCAGCAGTAGCTGGGACATTCCCTACGAGCAGTACTTC. This sequence encodes CASSSWDIPYEQYF.